This T cell receptor (beta chain) is from a study of blood T cells in healthy people across ages. This clonotype has a single count. It was with a sample-barcoded 5' primer and a J-beta primer mix that a second PCR of roughly 7 to 12 cycles was run. TCRdb re-called the 5' RACE reads with MiXCR, one entry per CDR3 protein. The table records 450,000 to 700,000 distinct CDR3 sequences, approximately 27% of them present only once. Looked up from germline, CDR1 is SNHLY and CDR2 is FYNNEI. V was pared by 5 bases and J by 7 bases, with 15 bases between. This CDR3 contains 14 residues. The sequence was obtained from a woman aged 70 to 79 in good health. Source material: blood. The genes are TRBV2 and TRBJ1-5, with TRBD1 as a possible D gene (5 bases). The DNA for the CDR3 is TGTGCCAGCAGTAGGGGACGATTAGGCCAGCCCCAGCATTTT. Its translation: CASSRGRLGQPQHF.